These T cell receptor beta chains were read from a single sample in a study of graft-versus-host responses after intestinal transplantation. Assay used: immunoSEQ multiplex PCR; TCRdb lists only in-frame clones, some missing. The table lists more than 100,000 clones, approximately 96% of them singletons. Which antigens these TCRs recognize remains unknown. Specimen: unstimulated CD8+ T cells sorted from spleen or lymph node cells, collected before intestinal transplant. The receptors stem from a human donor who received an intestinal transplant. Both conserved end residues are part of each CDR3. The D gene is left open where the match is weak. Rows give clone size only sometimes, using once, few, many, or a class for an expanded clone.

TRBJ1-1,TRBV9,.,.,TGTGCCAGCAGCGTAGTTGGAGCTGGGAACACTGAAGCTTTCTTT,CASSVVGAGNTEAFF
TRBJ2-2,TRBV28,.,TRBD1,TGTGCCAGCAGTTCTAATGACAGGGGGCGAAACACCGGGGAGCTGTTTTTT,CASSSNDRGRNTGELFF
TRBJ1-6,TRBV12-2,.,.,TGTGCAAGTCGCCGTATCCGGGACAAAGGTCGGAATTCACCCCTCCACTTT,CASRRIRDKGRNSPLHF
TRBJ2-5,TRBV19,.,TRBD2,TGTGCCAGCTCACTAGCGGACCAAGAGACCCAGTACTTC,CASSLADQETQYF
TRBJ2-1,TRBV9,.,TRBD2,TGTGCCAGCGAGATGGGCGGGAGCTCCTACAATGAGCAGTTCTTC,CASEMGGSSYNEQFF
TRBJ2-7,TRBV4-1,.,.,TGCGCCAGCAGCCAAGAAGCAGGGACTGGCTACGAGCAGTACTTC,CASSQEAGTGYEQYF
TRBJ2-5,TRBV18,.,TRBD2,TGTGCCAGCTCACCATGGTCTAGCGGGACGGAGACCCAGTACTTC,CASSPWSSGTETQYF
TRBJ2-1,TRBV28,.,TRBD2,TGTGCCAGCAGTTTAGGGACTAGCGGGCACTCCTACAATGAGCAGTTCTTC,CASSLGTSGHSYNEQFF
TRBJ2-7,TRBV23-1,.,.,TGCGCCAGCAGTCAGGGGCTAGACTCCTACGAGCAGTACTTC,CASSQGLDSYEQYF
TRBJ2-7,TRBV6-6,.,.,TGTGCCAGCACCGTGGGACCACCCTACGAGCAGTACTTC,CASTVGPPYEQYF
TRBJ1-2,TRBV11-2,.,.,TGTGCCAGCAGCGCAGGACAGAACTATGGCTACACCTTC,CASSAGQNYGYTF
TRBJ2-7,TRBV7-9,.,TRBD2,TGTGCCAGCAGCTTAATTACTAGCGGGTACGAGCAGTACTTC,CASSLITSGYEQYF
TRBJ2-1,TRBV10-3,.,.,TGTGCCATCAAGACCGGGACTCCCTCCTACAATGAGCAGTTCTTC,CAIKTGTPSYNEQFF
TRBJ2-5,TRBV19,once,.,TGTGCCAGTAGTAGACCCCTCTCAGGGCCTGCACAAGAGACCCAGTACTTC,CASSRPLSGPAQETQYF
TRBJ2-7,TRBV6-1,.,.,TGTGCCAGCAGTACCTCGGGAGCTTGGAACGAGCAGTACTTC,CASSTSGAWNEQYF
TRBJ2-2,TRBV9,.,.,TGTGCCAGCAGCGTAAAGGGGGCGAACACCGGGGAGCTGTTTTTT,CASSVKGANTGELFF
TRBJ2-7,TRBV10-1,once,.,TGCGCCAGCAGTCAGGGGACCAACTACGAGCAGTACTTC,CASSQGTNYEQYF
TRBJ2-3,TRBV27,.,.,TGTGCCAGCAGTCTTGACGGACAGCCACCAACAGATACGCAGTATTTT,CASSLDGQPPTDTQYF